The T cell receptor beta chain under discussion was sequenced for a study of blood T cells in healthy people across ages (dated by TCRdb to the mid-2010s). General notes on the study: In model experiments, template switching captured roughly one uniquely barcoded TCR beta cDNA molecule for every two T cells. The study measured age-related changes in TCR beta repertoire diversity using deep sequencing normalized with unique cDNA molecular identifiers. The donors were divided into four age groups: young (average around 17 years), middle-aged (around 41), aged (around 59) and long-lived (roughly 86). Using the same blood draw, the study looked at two additional independent replicas of 1 million unique cDNA reads for two donors, one aged 18 to 29 and the other aged 80 or older. On the study overall, not on this receptor specifically: Observed TCR beta diversity per million T cells fell roughly linearly with age, and a significant reduction was already apparent by age around 36. Because profiling used bulk unsorted PBMCs, naive and antigen-experienced compartments could not be compared conclusively. The CMV infection status of donors was not known, potentially confounding age-related changes in expanded clonotypes. Total diversity estimates from one million sequenced T cells were considered lower bounds and underestimates. Observed TCR beta diversity correlated strongly with the percentage of naive T cells measured by flow cytometry. Compared with the aged group, more naive CD4+ T cells, fewer expanded clones and increased TCR diversity were shown by the long-lived group, suggesting age selection.

Receptor libraries were prepared by 5' RACE. Reads for this sample came from an Illumina HiSeq 2500. A second PCR of about 6 to 11 cycles was run with a J-beta primer mix and a sample-barcoded 5' primer. Each TCR beta cDNA molecule received a unique molecular identifier from a template-switch 5' adaptor carrying 12 random nucleotides. At least 2.5 million CDR3-containing paired-end reads were obtained from each sample. First-strand cDNA was synthesized from all RNA with the Mint cDNA synthesis kit, primed by a TRBC-specific oligonucleotide. Following uracil-DNA glycosylase treatment, a first 18-cycle PCR with universal primers M1SS and BC2_uni_R was performed on all cDNA. As for the authors' bioinformatics: Each sample was normalized by randomly selecting 1 million high-quality reads, each carrying a distinct molecular identifier. Reads with shared molecular identifiers were discarded instead of being binned into consensus sequences. MiTCR, set to a Q25 quality threshold and the strictest error-elimination algorithm, was used for CDR3 identification, clonotype clustering and error correction. A nonparametric unseen species model using Euler transformation provided a lower-bound estimate of total TCR beta diversity. The public reads were reprocessed in TCRdb via fastp at Q25 and MiXCR, keeping in-frame beta chains. Merged by CDR3 protein, the rows form single entries marked with the most common genes and DNA. These V and J calls originate from TCRdb's pipeline instead of the authors' own analysis. For this sample the table gives 750,000 to 1,000,000 distinct CDR3 sequences, of which 29% were detected only once. The top ten clones comprise roughly a tenth of the sample.

The donors were around 39 Caucasian individuals from Russia, aged roughly 6 to 90 years, who were systemically healthy. Each donor gave ten milliliters of peripheral blood, drawn into EDTA-treated Vacutainer tubes. Ficoll-Paque density-gradient centrifugation was used to isolate PBMCs, with at least 7 million obtained per sample. Total RNA, at least 5.5 micrograms per sample, was extracted from PBMCs with Trizol reagent. For every donor, flow cytometry on a PBMC aliquot measured the percentage of naive CD45RAhigh/CD27high T cells. At least ten counts were recorded for this clonotype. The antigen it recognizes is unknown. No base quality values were provided; no much bigger clone lies one nucleotide off. The CDR3 measures 17 amino acids from cysteine to phenylalanine. The DNA shown is the 51-base CDR3, in frame from base 1. The germline V gene sets CDR1 to SGHTA and CDR2 to FQGNSA. Compared with germline, V lacks 5 bases and J lacks 2 bases; bases without a gene match: 7.

This sample also appeared in a second study, on T cells of mothers and their children. As that second study puts it: Nine systemically healthy Caucasian individuals, comprising three mothers and their six children, were included as donors. cDNA synthesis consumed the entire amount of extracted RNA, loaded at about 1.6 ug RNA in each 15 ul reaction. Sample barcodes and 2-4 random nucleotides were added via the M1S primer in the second PCR. Over 8 million TCR beta CDR3 reads were obtained for each mother, and 2.5 million to 3 million reads were obtained for each child. In both related and unrelated pairs, thymic selection shapes the output of TCR recombination in a similar way, with inherited differences having only a minor effect. Normalized repertoire overlap was always slightly but never significantly higher in related than unrelated mother-child pairs. With a sensitivity of about 100 clones per million clonotypes, no persistent microchimeric T cell clones were detected. To look for features that set related mother-child pairs apart from unrelated individuals, the researchers ran deep NGS to compare the TCR beta repertoires of mothers and children. On average, the children were about 10 +/- 4 years old, while the mothers were approximately 40 +/- 4 years old. Libraries were sequenced on Illumina HiSeq 2000 with 100+100 nt paired-end reads after adapter ligation with NEBNext reagents. To prevent cross-contamination, the mother and child libraries were prepared a month apart and were sequenced in separate runs. Between roughly 500,000 and 2,300,000 distinct TCR beta clonotypes were identified per donor. Naive TCR beta clonotypes were estimated from low-frequency clonotypes matched to each donor's FACS-determined naive share, without sorting.

The chain joins TRBV7-2 to TRBJ1-5, with 12 bases matching TRBD1. The receptor comes from a woman aged 40 to 55 in good health. Sequenced sample: blood. The bases read TGTGCCAGCAGCCCCGGGACAGGGGGCTGGGGCAATCAGCCCCAGCATTTT. Protein translation: CASSPGTGGWGNQPQHF.